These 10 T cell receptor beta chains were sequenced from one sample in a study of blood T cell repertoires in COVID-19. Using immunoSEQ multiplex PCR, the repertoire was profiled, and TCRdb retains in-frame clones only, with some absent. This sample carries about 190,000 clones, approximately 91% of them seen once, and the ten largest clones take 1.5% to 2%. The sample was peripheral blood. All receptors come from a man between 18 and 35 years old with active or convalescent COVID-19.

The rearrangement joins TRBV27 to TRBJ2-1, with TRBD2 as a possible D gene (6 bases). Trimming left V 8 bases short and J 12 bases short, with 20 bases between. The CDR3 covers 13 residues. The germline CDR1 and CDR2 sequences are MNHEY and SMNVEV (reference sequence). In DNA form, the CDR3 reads TGTGCCAGCGGAGGGAATAGTGCCAACTGGCAGTTCTTC. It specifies CASGGNSANWQFF.

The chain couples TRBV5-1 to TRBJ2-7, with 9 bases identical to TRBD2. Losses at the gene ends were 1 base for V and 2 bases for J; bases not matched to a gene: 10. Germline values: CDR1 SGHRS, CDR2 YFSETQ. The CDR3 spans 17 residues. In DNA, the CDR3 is TGCGCCAGCAGCTTGACAACTGGGACTAGCCGAGCCTACGAGCAGTACTTC. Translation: CASSLTTGTSRAYEQYF.

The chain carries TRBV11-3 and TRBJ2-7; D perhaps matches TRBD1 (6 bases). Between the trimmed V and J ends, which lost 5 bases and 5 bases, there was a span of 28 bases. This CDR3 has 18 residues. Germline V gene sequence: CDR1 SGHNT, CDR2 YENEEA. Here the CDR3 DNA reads TGTGCCAGCAGCCGTAGCGCTAAGGTCGACAGAGACAGGAACGAGCAGTACTTC. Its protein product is CASSRSAKVDRDRNEQYF.

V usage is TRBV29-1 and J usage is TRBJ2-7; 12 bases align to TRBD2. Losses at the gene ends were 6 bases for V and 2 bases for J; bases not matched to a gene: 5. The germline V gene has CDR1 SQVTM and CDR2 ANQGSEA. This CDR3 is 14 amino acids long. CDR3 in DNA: TGCAGCGTCCAAACTAGCGGGGGGACCTACGAGCAGTACTTC. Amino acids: CSVQTSGGTYEQYF.

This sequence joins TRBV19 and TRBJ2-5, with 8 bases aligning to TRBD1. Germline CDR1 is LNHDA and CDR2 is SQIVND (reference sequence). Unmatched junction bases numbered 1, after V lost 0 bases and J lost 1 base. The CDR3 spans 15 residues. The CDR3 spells CASSIDGTGQETQYF. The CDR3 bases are TGTGCCAGTAGTATAGATGGGACAGGCCAAGAGACCCAGTACTTC.

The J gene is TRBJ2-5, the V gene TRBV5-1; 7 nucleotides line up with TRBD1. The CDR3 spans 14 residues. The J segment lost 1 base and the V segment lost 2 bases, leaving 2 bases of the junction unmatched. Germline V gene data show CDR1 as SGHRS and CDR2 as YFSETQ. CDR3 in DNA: TGCGCCAGCAGCTTACAGGGGATCCAAGAGACCCAGTACTTC. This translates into CASSLQGIQETQYF. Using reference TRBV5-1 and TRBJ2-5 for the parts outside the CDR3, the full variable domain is KAGVTQTPRYLIKTRGQQVTLSCSPISGHRSVSWYQQTPGQGLQFLFEYFSETQRNKGNFPGRFSGRQFSNSRSEMNVSTLELGDSALYLCASSLQGIQETQYFGPGTRLLVL.

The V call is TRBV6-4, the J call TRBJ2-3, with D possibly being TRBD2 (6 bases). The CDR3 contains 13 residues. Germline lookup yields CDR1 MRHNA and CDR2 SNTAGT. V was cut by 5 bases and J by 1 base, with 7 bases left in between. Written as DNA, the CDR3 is TGTGCCAGCAGTCCGGGAGGCACAGATACGCAGTATTTT. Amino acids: CASSPGGTDTQYF.

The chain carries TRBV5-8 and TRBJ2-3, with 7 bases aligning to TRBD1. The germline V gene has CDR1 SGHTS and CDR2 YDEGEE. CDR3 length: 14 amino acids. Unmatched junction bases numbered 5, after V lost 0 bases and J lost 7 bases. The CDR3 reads CASSLEWDSYTQYF. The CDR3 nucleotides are TGTGCCAGCAGCTTGGAATGGGACAGCTATACGCAGTATTTT.

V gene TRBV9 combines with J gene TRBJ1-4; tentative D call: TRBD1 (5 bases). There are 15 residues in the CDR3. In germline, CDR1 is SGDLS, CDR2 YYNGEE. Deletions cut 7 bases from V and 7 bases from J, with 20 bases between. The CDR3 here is CASAKGDGDFEKLFF. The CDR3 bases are TGTGCCAGCGCAAAAGGGGACGGGGACTTTGAAAAACTGTTTTTT. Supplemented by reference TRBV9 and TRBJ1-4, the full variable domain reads DSGVTQTPKHLITATGQRVTLRCSPRSGDLSVYWYQQSLDQGLQFLIQYYNGEERAKGNILERFSAQQFPDLHSELNLSSLELGDSALYFCASAKGDGDFEKLFFGSGTQLSVL.

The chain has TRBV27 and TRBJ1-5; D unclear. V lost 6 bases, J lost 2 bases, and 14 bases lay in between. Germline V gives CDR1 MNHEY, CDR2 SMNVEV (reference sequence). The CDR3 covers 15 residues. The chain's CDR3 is CASRKRPEGNQPQHF. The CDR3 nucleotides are TGTGCCAGCAGGAAGAGACCAGAGGGCAATCAGCCCCAGCATTTT.